The 18 T cell receptor beta chains listed next were all sequenced from one sample in a study of blood T cells in healthy people across ages. The authors ran a second PCR of about 7 to 11 cycles using a sample-barcoded 5' primer and a J-beta primer mix. One entry per CDR3 protein, called by TCRdb with MiXCR from the 5' RACE reads. The sample lists under 1,000,000 distinct CDR3 sequences; roughly 34% were seen once. The specimen sequenced was blood. All receptors come from a man aged 18 to 35 in good health.

On this clonotype itself: At one of its ends the junction is not consistent with the germline gene, which may arise from a read error. The J gene is TRBJ2-7, the V gene TRBV28; D may match TRBD1 or TRBD2 (5 bases each). Germline V gene lookup returns CDR1 MDHEN and CDR2 SYDVKM. CDR3 length: 17 residues. The CDR3 bases are TGTGCCGGCAGTCCACGCCACCGGGACCGGCCCCACAATGAGCAGTACTTC. This translates into CAGSPRHRDRPHNEQYF.

Points on this clonotype: This could be a read error, since a much larger clone is one nucleotide away. The rearrangement joins TRBV4-3 to TRBJ2-1; perhaps TRBD1 as D (5 bases). The CDR3 is 12 residues long. The V gene's germline CDR1 is LGHNA and CDR2 YSLEER. CDR3 loop: CAGSHTRVEQFF. CDR3 DNA: TGCGCCGGCAGCCACACCAGGGTCGAGCAGTTCTTC.

The chain employs TRBV4-3 and TRBJ1-3; a weak D match, TRBD1 (6 bases). CDR1 LGHNA and CDR2 YSLEER come from the germline V gene. Trimming left V 4 bases short and J 4 bases short, with 17 bases between. The CDR3 consists of 16 residues. The CDR3 region is CASSRDRSGAGNTIYF. CDR3 in DNA: TGCGCCAGCAGCCGAGACAGATCAGGGGCGGGAAACACCATATATTTT.

The chain carries TRBV6-5 and TRBJ2-7; D is uncertain. This CDR3 region has 13 residues. The V gene lost 8 bases and the J gene lost 5 bases, with 16 bases spanning the gap. Germline V gene data show CDR1 as MNHEY and CDR2 as SVGAGI. For the CDR3, the DNA is TGTGCCAGCCTTACCCTTTCCGGACACGAGCAGTACTTC. Its translation is CASLTLSGHEQYF.

In its sample, this clonotype was seen a few times. This chain uses TRBV20-1 with TRBJ2-7; D is unresolved. The V gene's germline CDR1 is DFQATT and CDR2 SNEGSKA (reference sequence). V was cut by 2 bases and J by 0 bases, with 11 bases left in between. The CDR3 is 14 residues long. The chain's CDR3 is CSARSGGFSYEQYF. The CDR3 DNA follows: TGCAGTGCTAGATCCGGTGGGTTCTCCTACGAGCAGTACTTC.

This rearrangement joins TRBV20-1 to TRBJ1-1; D unclear. Germline-derived CDR1 and CDR2 are DFQATT and SNEGSKA (reference sequence). Trimming shortened V by 3 bases and J by 3 bases, and 8 bases separated the two germline ends. CDR3 length: 12 residues. As DNA, the CDR3 is TGCAGTGCTAGTTTGAGCTACACTGAAGCTTTCTTT. Amino acid sequence: CSASLSYTEAFF.

This chain connects TRBV20-1 to TRBJ2-1, with 8 bases aligning to TRBD1. CDR1 is DFQATT and CDR2 is SNEGSKA in the germline V gene (reference sequence). V lost 0 bases to trimming and J lost 9 bases; unmatched junction nucleotides: 10. The CDR3 length is 15 residues. The CDR3: CSARDLRQGMGEQFF. CDR3 nucleotide sequence: TGCAGTGCTAGAGATCTTCGACAGGGGATGGGTGAGCAGTTCTTC.

CDR3: CASSQIGTSGYNEQFF. The CDR3 DNA reads TGCGCCAGCAGCCAAATTGGGACTAGCGGTTACAATGAGCAGTTCTTC. The V call is TRBV4-1, the J call TRBJ2-1; 11 bases agree with TRBD2. Looked up from germline, CDR1 is MGHRA and CDR2 is YSYEKL. V dropped 2 bases and J dropped 4; count of bases not matched to a gene: 4. There are 16 residues in the CDR3.

This clonotype occurred many times. The chain employs TRBV12-3 or TRBV12-4 and TRBJ1-4; D not certain. V shed 6 bases and J shed 0 bases, with 14 bases lying between them. CDR3 length equals 16 residues. CDR3 DNA sequence: TGTGCCAGCAGCCCCTTCCCAATTGCAACTAATGAAAAACTGTTTTTT. It yields the protein CASSPFPIATNEKLFF.

The chain couples TRBV4-3 to TRBJ1-6; 7 nucleotides agree with TRBD1. The CDR3 is made up of 17 amino acids. Germline values: CDR1 LGHNA, CDR2 YSLEER. With 2 bases clipped from V and 7 bases from J, the junction kept 11 bases outside the gene matches. The DNA for the CDR3 is TGCGCCAGCAGCCAAAGAGGGACAGCCCGTGGGAATTCACCCCTCCACTTT. This sequence encodes CASSQRGTARGNSPLHF.

The chain links TRBV30 to TRBJ1-2; tentatively, D is TRBD1 (6 bases). Trimming cost V 0 bases and J 4 bases, with 12 bases left between them. CDR3 size: 14 residues. Germline CDR1 and CDR2: GTSNPN and SVGIG (reference sequence). The CDR3 region has the DNA TGTGCCTGGAGTGTAACAGGGAACCGCTATGGCTACACCTTC. Translated: CAWSVTGNRYGYTF.

This clonotype appeared many times. V usage is TRBV7-9 and J usage is TRBJ1-2; weak D call: TRBD1 (6 bases). Trimming removed 4 bases at V and 3 bases at J, with 9 bases between. This CDR3 is 13 amino acids long. CDR1 and CDR2 from the germline V gene are SEHNR and FQNEAQ (reference sequence). The CDR3: CASSSGGYYGYTF. The CDR3 DNA sequence: TGTGCCAGCAGCTCCGGGGGCTACTATGGCTACACCTTC.

There are many counts of this clonotype. This rearrangement joins TRBV20-1 to TRBJ2-1, with a weak D call TRBD2 (6 bases). The germline V gene encodes CDR1 DFQATT and CDR2 SNEGSKA (reference sequence). There are 15 residues in the CDR3. Between the trimmed V and J ends, which lost 1 base and 7 bases, there was a span of 17 bases. CDR3: CSARGRGEWGNEQFF. The DNA of the CDR3 is TGCAGTGCTAGAGGCCGCGGGGAGTGGGGAAATGAGCAGTTCTTC.

The gene calls are TRBV20-1 and TRBJ1-5, with D maybe TRBD1 (5 bases). V lost 3 bases and J 3 bases, leaving 12 bases between the germline ends. The CDR3 contains 14 residues. The germline V gene has CDR1 DFQATT and CDR2 SNEGSKA (reference sequence). The chain's CDR3 is CSARKAGPNQPQHF. The CDR3 DNA follows: TGCAGTGCTAGGAAGGCAGGGCCCAATCAGCCCCAGCATTTT.

This clonotype was observed many times. This chain links TRBV12-3 or TRBV12-4 with TRBJ1-5; TRBD1 agrees at 7 bases. The CDR3 has 14 amino acids. Trimming cost V 6 bases and J 0 bases; bases outside gene matches: 2. CDR3 sequence: CASRPGGSNQPQHF. CDR3 DNA sequence: TGTGCCAGCAGACCAGGGGGTAGCAATCAGCCCCAGCATTTT.

This clonotype came up a few times. V and J are TRBV27 and TRBJ1-1; D is uncertain. The germline V and J ends were trimmed by 5 bases and 0 bases, with 7 bases remaining between them. Per the germline V gene, CDR1 is MNHEY and CDR2 is SMNVEV (reference sequence). The CDR3 is 13 amino acids. The CDR3 reads CASSRLMNTEAFF. As DNA, the CDR3 is TGTGCCAGCAGTCGATTGATGAACACTGAAGCTTTCTTT.

This clonotype was recorded a few times. The chain carries TRBV7-9 and TRBJ2-1; 8 nucleotides line up with TRBD1. Germline values: CDR1 SEHNR, CDR2 FQNEAQ (reference sequence). The ends lost 4 bases at V and 0 bases at J; junction bases unmatched: 8. The CDR3 runs 17 residues. The CDR3 sequence: CASSSDWTGSSYNEQFF. As DNA, the CDR3 is TGTGCCAGCAGCTCTGACTGGACAGGGAGCTCCTACAATGAGCAGTTCTTC.

This clonotype appeared many times. J is TRBJ1-2 and V is TRBV2; a weak D match, TRBD1 (6 bases). Germline values: CDR1 SNHLY, CDR2 FYNNEI. The CDR3 extends over 14 amino acids. Trimming left V 6 bases short and J 0 bases short, with 11 bases between. This CDR3 reads CASSVQGANYGYTF. CDR3 in DNA: TGTGCCAGCAGCGTACAGGGAGCTAACTATGGCTACACCTTC.